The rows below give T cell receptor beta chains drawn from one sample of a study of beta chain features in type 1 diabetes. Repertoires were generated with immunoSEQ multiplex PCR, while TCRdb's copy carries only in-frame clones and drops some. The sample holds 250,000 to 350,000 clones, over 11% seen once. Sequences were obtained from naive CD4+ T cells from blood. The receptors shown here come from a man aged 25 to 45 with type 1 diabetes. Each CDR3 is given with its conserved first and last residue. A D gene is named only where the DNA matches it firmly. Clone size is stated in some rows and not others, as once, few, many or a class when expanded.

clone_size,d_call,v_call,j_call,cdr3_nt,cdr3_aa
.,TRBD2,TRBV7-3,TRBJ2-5,TGTGCCAGCAGCTTAACGGCTAGCGGGGAAGAGACCCAGTACTTC,CASSLTASGEETQYF
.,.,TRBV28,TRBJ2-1,TGTGCCAGCAGTATCGGACAGCCGAGGGACAATGAGCAGTTCTTC,CASSIGQPRDNEQFF
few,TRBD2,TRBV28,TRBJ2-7,TGTGCCAGCAGTTTGGGGACTAGCGGCTACGAGCAGTACTTC,CASSLGTSGYEQYF
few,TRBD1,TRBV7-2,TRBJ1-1,TGTGCCAGCAGCCGGGACAGAACTGAAGCTTTCTTT,CASSRDRTEAFF
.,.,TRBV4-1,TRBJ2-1,TGCGCCAGCAGCCAAGATCAGGGATCCTACAATGAGCAGTTCTTC,CASSQDQGSYNEQFF
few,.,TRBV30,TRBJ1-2,TGTGCCTGTTACCTTGGCGGGAAGAACACCTTC,CACYLGGKNTF
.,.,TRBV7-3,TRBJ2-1,TGTGCCAGCAGCTTAGAGGAGCAGTTCTTC,CASSLEEQFF
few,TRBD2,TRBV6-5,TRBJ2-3,TGTGCCAGCAGGCCTAGCGGGACGGATACGCAGTATTTT,CASRPSGTDTQYF
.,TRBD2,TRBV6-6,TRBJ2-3,TGTGCCAGCGGTAGCGGGACCTTCAGGGATACGCAGTATTTT,CASGSGTFRDTQYF
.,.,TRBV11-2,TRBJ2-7,TGTGCCAGCAGCCCGGGGCGGGGGACAACCTACGAGCAGTACTTC,CASSPGRGTTYEQYF
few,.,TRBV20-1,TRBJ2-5,TGCAGTGCCACTTACGAGACCCAGTACTTC,CSATYETQYF
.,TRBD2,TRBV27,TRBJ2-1,TGTGCCAGCAGGCGTAGCGGGGCCACCTACAATGAGCAGTTCTTC,CASRRSGATYNEQFF
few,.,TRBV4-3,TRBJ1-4,TGCGCCAGCAGCCAAGATCGGGAGAAAAAGGTGTTTTTT,CASSQDREKKVFF
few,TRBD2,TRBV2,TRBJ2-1,TGTGCCAGCAGAGGGGGACTAGCGGGAGCTAGCAATGAGCAGTTCTTC,CASRGGLAGASNEQFF
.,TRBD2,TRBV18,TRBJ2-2,TGTGCCAGCTCAGCCTCTAGCGGGATTGACACCGGGGAGCTGTTTTTT,CASSASSGIDTGELFF
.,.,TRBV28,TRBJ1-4,TGTGCCAGCACCCCTCTCCGGGATTCAGATGAAAAACTGTTTTTT,CASTPLRDSDEKLFF
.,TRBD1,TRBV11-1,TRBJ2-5,TGTGCCAGCAGCCCGACAGGGAAAGAGACCCAGTACTTC,CASSPTGKETQYF
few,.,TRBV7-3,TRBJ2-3,TGTGCCAGCAGCTTACGAGGGCTAATCACAGATACGCAGTATTTT,CASSLRGLITDTQYF
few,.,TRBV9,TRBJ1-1,TGTGCCAGCAGCGTAGCGGGAACAACTGAAGCTTTCTTT,CASSVAGTTEAFF
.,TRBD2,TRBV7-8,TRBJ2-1,TGTGCCAGCAGCTTAGAGCGGGACCCCTACAATGAGCAGTTCTTC,CASSLERDPYNEQFF
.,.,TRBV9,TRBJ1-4,.,CASSVGPGQGTATNEKLFF
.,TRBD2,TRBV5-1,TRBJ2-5,TGCGCCAGCAAGACTAGCGGGGGTCAAGAGACCCAGTACTTC,CASKTSGGQETQYF
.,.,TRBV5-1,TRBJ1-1,TGCGCCAGCAGCTTGTTGGCAGGGCTCGCCACTGAAGCTTTCTTT,CASSLLAGLATEAFF
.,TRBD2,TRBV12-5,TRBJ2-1,TGTGCTAGTGGTCTAGGCCTAGCGGGTCCCAGCTCCTACAATGAGCAGTTCTTC,CASGLGLAGPSSYNEQFF
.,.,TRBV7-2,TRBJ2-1,TGTGCCAGCAGCTTAGGTCAGCTTGGAGGAAGTGAGCAGTTCTTC,CASSLGQLGGSEQFF
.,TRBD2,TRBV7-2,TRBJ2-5,TGTGCCAGCAGCGCCAGAGCCCCCGGGGGGGAGACCCAGTACTTC,CASSARAPGGETQYF
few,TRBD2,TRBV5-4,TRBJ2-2,TGTGCCAGCAGCTTCCGGCGGGGGATTTGGTTCGGGGAGCTGTTTTTT,CASSFRRGIWFGELFF
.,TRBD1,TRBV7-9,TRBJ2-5,TGTGCCAGCAGGCCCGGGACAGGGCAAGAGACCCAGTACTTC,CASRPGTGQETQYF
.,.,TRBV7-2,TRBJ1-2,TGTGCCAGCAGCAATTCTCACGGGACACTCTATGGCTACACCTTC,CASSNSHGTLYGYTF
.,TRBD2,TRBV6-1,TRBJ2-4,TGTGCCAGCAGTGCCAATAGCGGGAGGGCGGCCAAAAACATTCAGTACTTC,CASSANSGRAAKNIQYF
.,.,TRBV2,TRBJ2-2,TGTGCCAGCAGTGGTACGTCGAGGAACACCGGGGAGCTGTTTTTT,CASSGTSRNTGELFF
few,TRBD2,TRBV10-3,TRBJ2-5,TGTGCCATCAGTGACCCCGACCTACGGACTAGCGGGAGTAAGAAGACCCAGTACTTC,CAISDPDLRTSGSKKTQYF
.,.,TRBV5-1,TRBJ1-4,TGCGCCAGCAGCTTGCGCGGGGTCGATGAAAAACTGTTTTTT,CASSLRGVDEKLFF
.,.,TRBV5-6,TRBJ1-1,TGTGCCAGCAACCCTGTTGACAGGCCGTACAGCGATGAAGCTTTCTTT,CASNPVDRPYSDEAFF
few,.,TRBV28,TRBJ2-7,TGTGCCAGCAGTTTCGCGGGGAGAGGCGGCGAGCAGTACTTC,CASSFAGRGGEQYF
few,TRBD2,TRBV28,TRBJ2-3,TGTGCCAGCAGTTCCAGGACTAGTTTGATGTCGTATACCCCAAATACGCAGTATTTT,CASSSRTSLMSYTPNTQYF
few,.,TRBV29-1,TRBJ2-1,TGCAGCGTTAGGAGGGGATCCTACAATGAGCAGTTCTTC,CSVRRGSYNEQFF
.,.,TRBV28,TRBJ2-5,TGTGCCGCACTTCAGGGGAAATGGGCCGGCTTTGGCCAAGAGACCCAGTACTTC,CAALQGKWAGFGQETQYF
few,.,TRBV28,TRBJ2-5,TGTGCCAGTGAAGGAGGGCTCCAAGAGACCCAGTACTTC,CASEGGLQETQYF
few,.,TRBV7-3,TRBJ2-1,TGTGCCAGCAGCTTAAACGCGGACTCCTACAATGAGCAGTTCTTC,CASSLNADSYNEQFF
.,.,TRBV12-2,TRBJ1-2,TGTGCAAGTCGCTTAGGGACATATGGCTACACCTTC,CASRLGTYGYTF
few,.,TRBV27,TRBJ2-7,TGTGCCAGCACCCAAAGCCCTCCAACGCGGGTCTCCTCCTACGAGCAGTACTTC,CASTQSPPTRVSSYEQYF
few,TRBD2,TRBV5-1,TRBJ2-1,TGCGCCAGCAGCCCGGGGACTAGCGGACTAGGCTACAATGAGCAGTTCTTC,CASSPGTSGLGYNEQFF
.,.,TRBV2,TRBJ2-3,TGTGCCAGCAGTGGGGACTCGAGGCTCACAGATACGCAGTATTTT,CASSGDSRLTDTQYF
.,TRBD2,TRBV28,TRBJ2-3,TGTGCCAGCAGTTTATTAACTAGCGGAAAATCGGTAGTATTT,CASSLLTSGKSVVF
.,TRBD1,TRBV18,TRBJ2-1,TGTGCCAGCTCACCACGGACAGGGCGAGCCCTAATAGATGAGCAGTTCTTC,CASSPRTGRALIDEQFF
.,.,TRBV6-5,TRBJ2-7,TGTGCCAGCAGCCTTACGACTAGGAGCTCCTACGAGCAGTACTTC,CASSLTTRSSYEQYF
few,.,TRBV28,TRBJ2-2,TGTGCCAGCAGCTCAACCCCAGAGGCTAGCGGGGAGCTGTTTTTT,CASSSTPEASGELFF
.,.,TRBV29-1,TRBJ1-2,TGCAGCGCTTACCCATATCGGGGGGGGCCAGGAACCAACTATGGCTACACCTTC,CSAYPYRGGPGTNYGYTF
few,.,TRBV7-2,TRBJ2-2,TGTGCCAGCAGCTTAGGTCTTAGCGGGAACACCGGGGAGCTGTTTTTT,CASSLGLSGNTGELFF
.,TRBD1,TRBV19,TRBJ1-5,TGTGCCAGTAGTATAACAGGGGACAGCAATCAGCCCCAGCATTTT,CASSITGDSNQPQHF
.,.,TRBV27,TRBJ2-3,TGTGCCAGCAAGAGGCACAACACAGATACGCAGTATTTT,CASKRHNTDTQYF
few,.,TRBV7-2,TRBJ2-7,TGTGCCAGCAGTCCTTCCTACGAGCAGTACTTC,CASSPSYEQYF
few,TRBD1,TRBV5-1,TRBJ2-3,TGCGCCAGCACCCATGGGACAGCGGCAAGCACAGATACGCAGTATTTT,CASTHGTAASTDTQYF
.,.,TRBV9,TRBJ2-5,TGTGCCAGCAGCGTAGGGGGAACTAGATCGTACCAAGAGACCCAGTACTTC,CASSVGGTRSYQETQYF
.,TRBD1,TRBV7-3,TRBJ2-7,TGTGCCAGCAGCCAGTCAGGGGGCTGGGACGAGCAGTACTTC,CASSQSGGWDEQYF
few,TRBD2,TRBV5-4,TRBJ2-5,TGTGCCAGCAGCTCACGACTAGCGGGAGGAGTTACAGAGACCCAGTACTTC,CASSSRLAGGVTETQYF
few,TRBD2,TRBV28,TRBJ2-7,TGTGCCAGCAGTTTTTCCGGGACTAGCGGGGCCTACGAGCAGTACTTC,CASSFSGTSGAYEQYF